These 22 T cell receptor beta chains came from one sample sequenced in a study of cytomegalovirus exposure and HLA in healthy donors. The study ran its PCR with 60 Vbeta and 13 Jbeta primers. Produced via immunoSEQ multiplex PCR; TCRdb's table is partial and in-frame only. The repertoire holds roughly 160,000 clones, with roughly 81% as singletons. Specimen: PBMCs. The receptors originated from a woman aged 45-65 years in good health and CMV-seronegative.

V gene TRBV11-2 combines with J gene TRBJ1-5; D unresolved. Germline V gene lookup returns CDR1 SGHAT and CDR2 FQNNGV. The CDR3 loop spans 16 amino acids. The V end lost 5 bases, the J end lost 4 bases, and 18 bases lay between the germline ends. CDR3 bases: TGTGCCAGCAGCCCGAATCTGGGAGGGATTAATCAGCCCCAGCATTTT. Protein sequence: CASSPNLGGINQPQHF. The full variable domain, completed using reference TRBV11-2 and TRBJ1-5, is EAGVAQSPRYKIIEKRQSVAFWCNPISGHATLYWYQQILGQGPKLLIQFQNNGVVDDSQLPKDRFSAERLKGVDSTLKIQPAKLEDSAVYLCASSPNLGGINQPQHFGDGTRLSIL.

The rearrangement uses TRBV5-8 and TRBJ1-5; TRBD1 might be the D (6 bases). The CDR3 spans 18 residues. The germline V gene has CDR1 SGHTS and CDR2 YDEGEE. V was clipped by 6 bases and J by 0 bases, with 22 bases between them. The CDR3 loop reads CASTNLRHRDDSNQPQHF. The CDR3 nucleotides are TGTGCCAGCACCAATCTCCGGCACAGGGACGATAGCAATCAGCCCCAGCATTTT.

CDR3 region: CASSLPLGGGETQYF. The CDR3 nucleotides are TGTGCCAGCAGCCTCCCATTGGGCGGCGGGGAGACCCAGTACTTC. The chain is built from TRBV14 and TRBJ2-5, with D possibly TRBD2 on 5 matching bases. The CDR3 spans 15 residues. Germline CDR1 SGHDN, CDR2 FVKESK. V dropped 4 bases and J dropped 5 bases, with 17 bases sitting between them.

The chain employs TRBV9 and TRBJ2-3; the match to TRBD1 covers 7 bases. The CDR3 spans 17 residues. Losses at the gene ends were 2 bases for V and 2 bases for J; bases not matched to a gene: 11. Germline loops: CDR1 SGDLS, CDR2 YYNGEE. The CDR3: CASSVIGGGYLTDTQYF. CDR3 DNA: TGTGCCAGCAGCGTCATAGGGGGCGGCTATCTCACAGATACGCAGTATTTT.

The V gene is TRBV7-2, the J gene TRBJ1-2; 7 bases match TRBD1. The CDR3 has 17 residues. V lost 1 base and J lost 2; bases outside the gene matches: 10. Germline V gene data show CDR1 as SGHTA and CDR2 as FQGNSA. The DNA of the CDR3 is TGTGCCAGCAGCTTAGGACAGGGAGTGGGCAGGAACTATGGCTACACCTTC. Translation gives CASSLGQGVGRNYGYTF.

This chain links TRBV5-4 with TRBJ2-7; D is undetermined. Per the germline V gene, CDR1 is SGHNT and CDR2 is YYREEE (reference sequence). The CDR3 runs 14 residues. With 1 base removed from V and 3 bases from J, the gap between germline ends came to 11 bases. The DNA of the CDR3 is TGTGCCAGCAGCTTGTGGAGACGGAGCTACGAGCAGTACTTC. Translation: CASSLWRRSYEQYF.

The chain links TRBV30 to TRBJ1-5; D is possibly TRBD1 (6 bases). The ends were cut back, 3 bases at V and 2 bases at J, with 11 bases in the middle. This CDR3 spans 14 amino acids. CDR1 GTSNPN and CDR2 SVGIG come from the germline V gene (reference sequence). The CDR3 reads CAWSPRGGNQPQHF. The CDR3 DNA is TGTGCCTGGAGCCCCAGGGGCGGCAATCAGCCCCAGCATTTT.

This chain links TRBV19 with TRBJ1-1; no definite D call. The V end was cut by 0 bases, the J end by 1 base, with 6 bases between. The CDR3 extends over 14 amino acids. CDR1 is LNHDA, CDR2 SQIVND, per germline (reference sequence). The CDR3 here is CASSIEHGNTEAFF. CDR3 in DNA: TGTGCCAGTAGTATAGAGCACGGGAACACTGAAGCTTTCTTT. Combining the CDR3 with reference TRBV19 and TRBJ1-1 gives the whole variable domain DGGITQSPKYLFRKEGQNVTLSCEQNLNHDAMYWYRQDPGQGLRLIYYSQIVNDFQKGDIAEGYSVSREKKESFPLTVTSAQKNPTAFYLCASSIEHGNTEAFFGQGTRLTVV.

The CDR3 nucleotides are TGCAGCGTCGGACAGGCGAGAGGCACTGAAGCTTTCTTT. Translation gives CSVGQARGTEAFF. J is TRBJ1-1 and V is TRBV29-1, with 7 bases lining up with TRBD1. After removal of 6 bases from V and 4 bases from J, the junction contained 8 bases not matched to a gene. The CDR3 runs to 13 residues. Germline V gene data show CDR1 as SQVTM and CDR2 as ANQGSEA.

The J gene is TRBJ2-7, the V gene TRBV11-3; D is possibly TRBD1 (6 bases). V dropped 7 bases and J dropped 7 bases, with 20 bases sitting between them. Germline V gene lookup returns CDR1 SGHNT and CDR2 YENEEA. The CDR3 consists of 14 residues. CDR3 nucleotide sequence: TGTGCCAGCATCTCCCGGGACATTACTTATGAGCAGTACTTC. This translates into CASISRDITYEQYF.

This chain links TRBV4-2 with TRBJ2-3; D is uncertain. V was clipped by 3 bases and J by 6 bases, with 10 bases between them. CDR3 length equals 13 residues. Germline V lookup: CDR1 LGHNA, CDR2 YNFKEQ. The CDR3 loop reads CASSQPRRDTQYF. CDR3 nucleotide sequence: TGTGCCAGCAGCCAGCCGAGGCGTGATACGCAGTATTTT.

The chain recombines TRBV5-1 with TRBJ2-7; 13 bases match TRBD2. The length of the CDR3 is 16 residues. V trimming: 1 base; J trimming: 6 bases; junction bases outside the gene matches: 7. Germline V gene sequence: CDR1 SGHRS, CDR2 YFSETQ. CDR3: CASSLYGTSGKSEQYF. In DNA, the CDR3 is TGCGCCAGCAGCTTGTATGGGACTAGCGGGAAGAGCGAGCAGTACTTC.

This chain uses TRBV6-5 with TRBJ2-7; 8 nucleotides agree with TRBD1. CDR3 length equals 15 residues. Germline values: CDR1 MNHEY, CDR2 SVGAGI. The ends lost 4 bases at V and 2 bases at J; junction bases unmatched: 7. The chain's CDR3 is CASSFTGGAAYEQYF. In DNA form, the CDR3 reads TGTGCCAGCAGTTTCACAGGGGGTGCAGCCTACGAGCAGTACTTC.

There are a few counts of this clone. This chain connects TRBV5-6 to TRBJ2-3, with D perhaps TRBD1 (5 bases). V dropped 4 bases and J dropped 4 bases, with 10 bases sitting between them. CDR3 length equals 13 residues. CDR1 and CDR2 (germline): SGHDT, YYEEEE. CDR3 amino acids: CASSNKGSDTQYF. CDR3 DNA: TGTGCCAGCAGCAATAAGGGGTCAGATACGCAGTATTTT.

The chain joins TRBV2 to TRBJ2-5; weak D call: TRBD1 (6 bases). V shed 11 bases and J shed 5 bases, with 15 bases lying between them. CDR1 and CDR2 from the germline V gene are SNHLY and FYNNEI. CDR3 length: 12 amino acids. CDR3 sequence reads: CAGTGMGETQYF. The CDR3 coding sequence is TGTGCCGGTACAGGGATGGGGGAGACCCAGTACTTC.

The chain carries TRBV28 and TRBJ2-5; D ambiguous. The J call is uncertain, as TRBJ2-7 better fits the DNA end. From germline, CDR1 is MDHEN and CDR2 SYDVKM. There are 11 residues in the CDR3. In DNA, the CDR3 is TGTGCCAGCAGTCTCAACTACGAGCAGTACTTC. This codes for CASSLNYEQYF.

The rearrangement uses TRBV25-1 and TRBJ2-1; 8 positions agree with TRBD1. CDR1 and CDR2 from the germline V gene are MGHDK and SYGVNS. The CDR3 extends over 15 amino acids. The J segment lost 1 base and the V segment lost 6 bases, leaving 5 bases of the junction unmatched. The CDR3 here is CASSIRDRSYNEQFF. The CDR3 DNA follows: TGTGCCAGCAGCATCCGGGACAGGTCCTACAATGAGCAGTTCTTC.

The chain uses TRBV5-1 and TRBJ1-2; 7 bases map to TRBD1. This CDR3 region has 15 residues. The V gene's germline CDR1 is SGHRS and CDR2 YFSETQ. The V gene end was trimmed by 0 bases and the J gene end by 3 bases; junction bases not matched to a gene: 5. CDR3 sequence (DNA): TGCGCCAGCAGCTTGGGGAAGGGGGCCGACTATGGCTACACCTTC. It yields the protein CASSLGKGADYGYTF.

This clone showed up just a few times. The chain has TRBV10-3 and TRBJ2-3; 10 bases fit TRBD2. Germline-derived CDR1 and CDR2 are ENHRY and SYGVKD. The V gene end was trimmed by 4 bases and the J gene end by 9 bases; junction bases not matched to a gene: 16. The CDR3 consists of 17 residues. This CDR3 reads CAISGGSGSGRPGTQYF. In DNA form, the CDR3 reads TGTGCCATCAGTGGGGGGAGTGGTAGCGGGAGGCCCGGGACGCAGTATTTT.

In DNA form, the CDR3 reads TGTGCCAGCAGCTTAGATTGGCTAGCGGGGGAACCAGATACGCAGTATTTT. Its protein is CASSLDWLAGEPDTQYF. The chain couples TRBV11-3 to TRBJ2-3, with 10 bases identical to TRBD2. CDR1 is SGHNT, CDR2 YENEEA, per germline. V lost 0 bases and J lost 4; bases outside the gene matches: 7. The CDR3 extends over 17 amino acids. Full variable domain (outside the CDR3, taken from reference TRBV11-3 and TRBJ2-3): EAGVVQSPRYKIIEKKQPVAFWCNPISGHNTLYWYLQNLGQGPELLIRYENEEAVDDSQLPKDRFSAERLKGVDSTLKIQPAELGDSAVYLCASSLDWLAGEPDTQYFGPGTRLTVL.

The chain combines TRBV30 with TRBJ2-2; possibly TRBD1 for D (6 bases). CDR1 is GTSNPN and CDR2 is SVGIG in the germline V gene (reference sequence). This CDR3 spans 14 amino acids. V lost 6 bases, J lost 0 bases, and 11 bases lay in between. CDR3 nucleotide sequence: TGTGCCTGCCCAGGACAGACGAACACCGGGGAGCTGTTTTTT. This translates into CACPGQTNTGELFF. Filled out from reference TRBV30 and TRBJ2-2, the complete variable domain reads SQTIHQWPATLVQPVGSPLSLECTVEGTSNPNLYWYRQAAGRGLQLLFYSVGIGQISSEVPQNLSASRPQDRQFILSSKKLLLSDSGFYLCACPGQTNTGELFFGEGSRLTVL.

The J gene is TRBJ1-1, the V gene TRBV18; D gene unclear. CDR1 is KGHSH and CDR2 is LQKENI in the germline V gene. Trimming took off 5 bases at V and 1 base at J, with 8 bases between the two ends. This CDR3 contains 13 residues. This chain's CDR3 is CASSADKNTEAFF. The DNA for the CDR3 is TGTGCCAGCTCAGCAGACAAGAACACTGAAGCTTTCTTT.